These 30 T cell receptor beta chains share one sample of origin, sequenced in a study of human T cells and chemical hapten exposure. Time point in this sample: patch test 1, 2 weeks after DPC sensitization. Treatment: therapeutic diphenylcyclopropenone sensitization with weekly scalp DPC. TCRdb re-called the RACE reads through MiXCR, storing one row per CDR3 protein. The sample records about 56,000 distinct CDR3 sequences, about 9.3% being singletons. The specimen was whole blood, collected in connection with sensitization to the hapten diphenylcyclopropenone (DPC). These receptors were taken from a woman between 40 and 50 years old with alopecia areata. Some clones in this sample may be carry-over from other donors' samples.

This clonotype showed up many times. CDR3 sequence: CSVEASGDSSYF. The CDR3 DNA sequence: TGCAGCGTTGAAGCCTCGGGGGACAGTTCCTACTTC. The gene calls are TRBV29-1 and TRBJ2-7, with D tentatively TRBD1 (7 bases). Germline CDR1 and CDR2: SQVTM and ANQGSEA. The V and J ends lost 1 base and 13 bases respectively, with 17 bases between them. This CDR3 spans 12 amino acids.

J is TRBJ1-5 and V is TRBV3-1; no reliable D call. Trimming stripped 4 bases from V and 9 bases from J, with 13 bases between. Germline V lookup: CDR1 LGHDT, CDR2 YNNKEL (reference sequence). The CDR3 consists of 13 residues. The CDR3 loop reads CASSPVRGGPQHF. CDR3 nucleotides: TGTGCCAGCAGCCCGGTCCGAGGAGGGCCCCAGCATTTT.

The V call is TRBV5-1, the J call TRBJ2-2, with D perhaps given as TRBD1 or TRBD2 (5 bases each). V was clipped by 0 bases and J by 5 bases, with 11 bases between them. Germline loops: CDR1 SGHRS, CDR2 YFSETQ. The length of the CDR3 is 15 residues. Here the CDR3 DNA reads TGCGCCAGCAGCTTGGCGGCAGAGGGGACCGGGGAGCTGTTTTTT. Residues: CASSLAAEGTGELFF.

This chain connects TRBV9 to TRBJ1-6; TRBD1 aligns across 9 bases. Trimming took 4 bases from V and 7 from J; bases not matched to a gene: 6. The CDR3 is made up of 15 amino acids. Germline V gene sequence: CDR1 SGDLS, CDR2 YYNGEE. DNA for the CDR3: TGTGCCAGCAGCCCCCGGACAGGGGCCAATTCACCCCTCCACTTT. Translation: CASSPRTGANSPLHF.

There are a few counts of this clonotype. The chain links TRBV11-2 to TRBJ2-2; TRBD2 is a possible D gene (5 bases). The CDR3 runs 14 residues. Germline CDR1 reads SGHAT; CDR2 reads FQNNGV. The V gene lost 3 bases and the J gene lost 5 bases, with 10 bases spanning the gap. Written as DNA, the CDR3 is TGTGCCAGCAGCTTCGAGGGTATAACCGGGGAGCTGTTTTTT. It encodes CASSFEGITGELFF.

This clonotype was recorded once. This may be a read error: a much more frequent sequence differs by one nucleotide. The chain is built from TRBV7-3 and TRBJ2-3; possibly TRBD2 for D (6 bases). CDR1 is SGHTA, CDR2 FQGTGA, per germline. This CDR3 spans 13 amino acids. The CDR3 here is CTSSLAGWDTQYF. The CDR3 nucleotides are TGTACCAGCAGCTTGGCGGGGTGGGATACGCAGTATTTT.

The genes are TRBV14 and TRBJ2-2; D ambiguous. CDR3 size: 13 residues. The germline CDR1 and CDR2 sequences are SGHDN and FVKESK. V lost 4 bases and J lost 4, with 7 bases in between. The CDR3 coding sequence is TGTGCCAGCAGCCTTTCGCGCACCGGGGAGCTGTTTTTT. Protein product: CASSLSRTGELFF.

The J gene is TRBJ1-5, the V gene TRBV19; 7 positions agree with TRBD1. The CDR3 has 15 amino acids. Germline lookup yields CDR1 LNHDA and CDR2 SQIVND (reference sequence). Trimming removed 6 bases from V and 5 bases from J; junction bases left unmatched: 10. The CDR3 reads CASRDRVPPDQPQHF. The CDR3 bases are TGTGCCAGTAGAGACAGGGTCCCTCCGGATCAGCCCCAGCATTTT. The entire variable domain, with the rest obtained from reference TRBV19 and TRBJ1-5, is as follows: DGGITQSPKYLFRKEGQNVTLSCEQNLNHDAMYWYRQDPGQGLRLIYYSQIVNDFQKGDIAEGYSVSREKKESFPLTVTSAQKNPTAFYLCASRDRVPPDQPQHFGDGTRLSIL.

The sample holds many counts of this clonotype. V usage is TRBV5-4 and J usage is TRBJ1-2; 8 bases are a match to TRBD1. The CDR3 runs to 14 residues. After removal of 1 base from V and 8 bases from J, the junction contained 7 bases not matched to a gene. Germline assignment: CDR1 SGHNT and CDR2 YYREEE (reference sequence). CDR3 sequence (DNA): TGTGCCAGCAGCTTGTTCGGACAGGGAGGCGGCTACACCTTC. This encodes CASSLFGQGGGYTF.

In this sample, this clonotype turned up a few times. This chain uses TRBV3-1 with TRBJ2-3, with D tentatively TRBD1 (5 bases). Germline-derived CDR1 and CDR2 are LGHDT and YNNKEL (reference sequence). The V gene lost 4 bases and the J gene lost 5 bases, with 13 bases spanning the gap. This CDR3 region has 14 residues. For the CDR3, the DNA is TGTGCCAGCAGCCTAAGAAGTACAGGAGATACGCAGTATTTT. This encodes CASSLRSTGDTQYF.

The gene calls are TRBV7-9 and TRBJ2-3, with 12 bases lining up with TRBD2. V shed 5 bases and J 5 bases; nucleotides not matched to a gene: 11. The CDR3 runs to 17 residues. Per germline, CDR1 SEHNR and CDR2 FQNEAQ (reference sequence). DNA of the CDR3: TGTGCCAGCAGCCAGATTCTAGCGGGGGGGCTCGGAGATACGCAGTATTTT. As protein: CASSQILAGGLGDTQYF.

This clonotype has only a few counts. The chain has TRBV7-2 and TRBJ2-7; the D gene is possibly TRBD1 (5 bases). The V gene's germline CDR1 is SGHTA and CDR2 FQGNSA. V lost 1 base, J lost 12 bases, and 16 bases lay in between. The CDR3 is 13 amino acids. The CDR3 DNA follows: TGTGCCAGCAGCTTAGATCTAGGGGCACACCGGTACTTC. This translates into CASSLDLGAHRYF.

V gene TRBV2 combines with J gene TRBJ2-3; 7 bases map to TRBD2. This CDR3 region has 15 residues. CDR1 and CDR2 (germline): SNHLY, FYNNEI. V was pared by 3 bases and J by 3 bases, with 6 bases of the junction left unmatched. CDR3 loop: CASSDTSVLTDTQYF. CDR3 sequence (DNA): TGTGCCAGCAGTGATACTAGCGTCTTGACAGATACGCAGTATTTT.

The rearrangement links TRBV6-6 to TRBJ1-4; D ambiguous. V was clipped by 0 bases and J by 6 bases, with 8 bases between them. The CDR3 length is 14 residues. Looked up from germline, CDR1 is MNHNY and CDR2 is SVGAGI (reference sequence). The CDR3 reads CASSYSSGDEKLFF. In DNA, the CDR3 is TGTGCCAGCAGTTACTCGTCTGGGGATGAAAAACTGTTTTTT.

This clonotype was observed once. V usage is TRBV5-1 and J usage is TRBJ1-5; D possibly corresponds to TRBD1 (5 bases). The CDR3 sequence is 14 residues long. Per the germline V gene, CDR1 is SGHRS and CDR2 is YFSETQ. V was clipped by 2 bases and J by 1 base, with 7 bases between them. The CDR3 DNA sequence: TGCGCCAGCAGCTTTGGGGGGAGCAATCAGCCCCAGCATTTT. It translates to CASSFGGSNQPQHF.

This CDR3 reads CASGTRANTGELFF. CDR3 coding DNA: TGTGCCAGCGGTACGCGGGCGAACACCGGGGAGCTGTTTTTT. The chain joins TRBV28 to TRBJ2-2, with D possibly TRBD2 on 5 matching bases. Trimming stripped 8 bases from V and 0 bases from J, with 10 bases between. Germline V gives CDR1 MDHEN, CDR2 SYDVKM. This CDR3 is built from 14 residues.

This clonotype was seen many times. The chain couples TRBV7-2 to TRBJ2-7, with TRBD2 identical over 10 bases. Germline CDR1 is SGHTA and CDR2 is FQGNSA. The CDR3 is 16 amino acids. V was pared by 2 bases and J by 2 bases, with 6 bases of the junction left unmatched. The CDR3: CASSLTSAGGPYEQYF. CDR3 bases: TGTGCCAGCAGCTTAACCTCAGCGGGGGGGCCCTACGAGCAGTACTTC.

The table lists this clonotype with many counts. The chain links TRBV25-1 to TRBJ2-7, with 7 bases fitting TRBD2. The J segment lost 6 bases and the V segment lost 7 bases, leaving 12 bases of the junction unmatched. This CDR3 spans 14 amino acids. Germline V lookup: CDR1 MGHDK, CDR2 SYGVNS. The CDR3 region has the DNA TGTGCCAGCACCCAAGGGATCGGGGGGTTCGAGCAGTACTTC. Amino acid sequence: CASTQGIGGFEQYF.

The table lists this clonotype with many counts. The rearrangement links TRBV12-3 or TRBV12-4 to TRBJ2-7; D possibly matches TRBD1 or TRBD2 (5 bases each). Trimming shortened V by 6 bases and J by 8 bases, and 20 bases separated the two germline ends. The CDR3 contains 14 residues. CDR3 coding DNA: TGTGCCAGCAGCCTGGCTGGGACCCCCGCTCAGCAGTACTTC. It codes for CASSLAGTPAQQYF.

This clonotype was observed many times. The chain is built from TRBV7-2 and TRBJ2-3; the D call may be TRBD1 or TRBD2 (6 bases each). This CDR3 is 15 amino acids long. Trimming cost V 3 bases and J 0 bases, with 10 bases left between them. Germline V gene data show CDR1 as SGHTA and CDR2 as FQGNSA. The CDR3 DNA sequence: TGTGCCAGCAGCTTTAGGGGGGCGAGCACAGATACGCAGTATTTT. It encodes CASSFRGASTDTQYF. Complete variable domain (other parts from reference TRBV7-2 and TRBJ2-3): GAGVSQSPSNKVTEKGKDVELRCDPISGHTALYWYRQSLGQGLEFLIYFQGNSAPDKSGLPSDRFSAERTGGSVSTLTIQRTQQEDSAVYLCASSFRGASTDTQYFGPGTRLTVL.

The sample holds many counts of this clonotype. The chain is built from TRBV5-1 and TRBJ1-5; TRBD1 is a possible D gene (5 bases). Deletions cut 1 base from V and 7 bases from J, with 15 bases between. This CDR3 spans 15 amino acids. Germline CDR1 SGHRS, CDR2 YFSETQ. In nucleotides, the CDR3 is TGCGCCAGCAGCTTGTCGGGGGATTCAAACCAGCCCCAGCATTTT. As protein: CASSLSGDSNQPQHF.

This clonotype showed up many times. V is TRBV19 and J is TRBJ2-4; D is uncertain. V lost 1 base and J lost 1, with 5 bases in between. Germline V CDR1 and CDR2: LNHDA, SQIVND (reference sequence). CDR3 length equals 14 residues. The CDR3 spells CASSIAAAKNIQYF. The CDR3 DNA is TGTGCCAGTAGTATAGCAGCGGCCAAAAACATTCAGTACTTC.

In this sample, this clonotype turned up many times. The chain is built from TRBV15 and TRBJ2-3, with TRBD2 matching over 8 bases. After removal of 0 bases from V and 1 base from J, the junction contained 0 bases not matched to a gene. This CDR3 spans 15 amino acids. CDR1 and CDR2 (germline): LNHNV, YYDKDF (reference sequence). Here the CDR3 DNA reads TGTGCCACCAGCAGAGAAGCGGGAGGCACAGATACGCAGTATTTT. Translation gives CATSREAGGTDTQYF.

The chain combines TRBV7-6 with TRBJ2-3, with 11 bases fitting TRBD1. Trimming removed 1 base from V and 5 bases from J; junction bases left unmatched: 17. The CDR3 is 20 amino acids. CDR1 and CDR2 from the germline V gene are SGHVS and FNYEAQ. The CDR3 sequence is CASSLGAIRWDRGSRDTQYF. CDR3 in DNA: TGTGCCAGCAGCTTAGGAGCCATCAGATGGGACAGGGGGTCACGAGATACGCAGTATTTT. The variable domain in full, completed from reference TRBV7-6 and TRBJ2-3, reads GAGVSQSPRYKVTKRGQDVALRCDPISGHVSLYWYRQALGQGPEFLTYFNYEAQQDKSGLPNDRFSAERPEGSISTLTIQRTEQRDSAMYRCASSLGAIRWDRGSRDTQYFGPGTRLTVL.

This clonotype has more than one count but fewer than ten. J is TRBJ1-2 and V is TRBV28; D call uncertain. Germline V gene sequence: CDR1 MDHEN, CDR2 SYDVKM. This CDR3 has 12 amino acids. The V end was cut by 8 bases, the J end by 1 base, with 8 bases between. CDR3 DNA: TGTGCCAGCGGCTTGCTTAACTATGGCTACACCTTC. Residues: CASGLLNYGYTF.

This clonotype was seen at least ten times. The CDR3 region has the DNA TGTGCCAGCTCACCTCTAGCCTCATCAACCGGGACAGGGGTAAGGAATGAGCAGTTCTTC. Translating gives CASSPLASSTGTGVRNEQFF. This chain uses TRBV18 with TRBJ2-1; TRBD1 matches at 10 bases. The CDR3 is made up of 20 amino acids. With V trimmed by 3 bases and J by 7 bases, 21 bases remained unmatched. In germline, CDR1 is KGHSH, CDR2 LQKENI. Filled out from reference TRBV18 and TRBJ2-1, the complete variable domain reads NAGVMQNPRHLVRRRGQEARLRCSPMKGHSHVYWYRQLPEEGLKFMVYLQKENIIDESGMPKERFSAEFPKEGPSILRIQQVVRGDSAAYFCASSPLASSTGTGVRNEQFFGPGTRLTVL.

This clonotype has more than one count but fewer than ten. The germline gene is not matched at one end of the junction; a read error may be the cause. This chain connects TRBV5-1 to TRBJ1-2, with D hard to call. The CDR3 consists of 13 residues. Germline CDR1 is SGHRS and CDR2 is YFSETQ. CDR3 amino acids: CASSPSPAAAVKF. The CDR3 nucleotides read TGCGCCAGCAGCCCATCGCCAGCGGCCGCCGTAAAATTC. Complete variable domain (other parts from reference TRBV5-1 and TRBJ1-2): KAGVTQTPRYLIKTRGQQVTLSCSPISGHRSVSWYQQTPGQGLQFLFEYFSETQRNKGNFPGRFSGRQFSNSRSEMNVSTLELGDSALYLCASSPSPAAAVKFGSGTRLTVV.

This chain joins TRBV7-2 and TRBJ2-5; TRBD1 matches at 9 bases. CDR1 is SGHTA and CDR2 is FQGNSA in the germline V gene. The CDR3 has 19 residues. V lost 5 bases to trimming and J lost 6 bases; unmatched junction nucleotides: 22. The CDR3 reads CASSTTGARDRVSRKTQYF. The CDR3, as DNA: TGTGCCAGCAGCACGACCGGCGCCCGGGACAGGGTCTCTCGAAAGACCCAGTACTTC.

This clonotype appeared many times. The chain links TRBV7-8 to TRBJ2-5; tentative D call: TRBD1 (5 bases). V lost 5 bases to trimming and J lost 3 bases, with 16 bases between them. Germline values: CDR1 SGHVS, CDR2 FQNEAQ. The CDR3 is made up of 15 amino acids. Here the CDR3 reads CASSPPGINKETQYF. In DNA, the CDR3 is TGTGCCAGCAGCCCCCCAGGGATCAACAAAGAGACCCAGTACTTC.

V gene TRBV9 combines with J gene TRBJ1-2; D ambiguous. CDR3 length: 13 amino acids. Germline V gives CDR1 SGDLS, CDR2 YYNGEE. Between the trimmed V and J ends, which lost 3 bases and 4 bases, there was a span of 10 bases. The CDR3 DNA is TGTGCCAGCAGCGCGTCAAGCCCCTATGGCTACACCTTC. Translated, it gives CASSASSPYGYTF. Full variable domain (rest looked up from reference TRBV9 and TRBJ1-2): DSGVTQTPKHLITATGQRVTLRCSPRSGDLSVYWYQQSLDQGLQFLIQYYNGEERAKGNILERFSAQQFPDLHSELNLSSLELGDSALYFCASSASSPYGYTFGSGTRLTVV.